This TCR beta chain came from a study of T cell responses to AZD1222 COVID-19 vaccine (dated by TCRdb to the early 2020s). Study-level background: TCR sequencing was performed for fewer than 250 trial participants, of whom 200 to 210 were given two doses of AZD1222 and around 26 were given two doses of MenACWY control vaccine. Trial participants were enrolled by age into subgroups of 18-55, 56-69 and 70-plus years, and roughly 160, 29 and 62 TCR-sequenced participants, respectively, were included in these subgroups. Paper-wide results and their limitations: After two AZD1222 doses, spike-specific TCR breadth and depth were significantly higher than at day 0 and than in MenACWY recipients. Conclusions about previously exposed vaccinees were limited because only five to seven AZD1222 recipients were SARS-CoV-2 seropositive at baseline. CD4 TCRs associated with the vaccine covered the entire spike protein, and the dominant responses were in regions 160-218 and 743-854. Because no day 14 peak-response samples were available, repertoires were characterized only after the peak T cell response. Reportedly, close to half of the unique spike-specific TCRs recognized epitopes lying outside the regions that are mutated in the B.1.351 and B.1.1.7 variants. In the small 56-69-year group, the increase in depth fell short of significance, most likely because of low power. Participants were mostly white British and included more females than males, and it was suggested by the authors that clonal diversity may have been underestimated.

This specimen's time point label, interpreted: about 28 days (+/-7) after the second vaccine dose. AZD1222 recipients whose second dose came at about 4 weeks and those whose second dose came at about 12 weeks were combined into one group, since spike-specific TCR depth and breadth did not differ between the two schedules. Vaccinee samples were obtained from the UK trials COV001 and COV002, which included a single-blind randomized controlled phase 2/3 trial of AZD1222 (ChAdOx1 nCoV-19) in healthy adults. For TCRbeta chain sequencing, PBMC samples were collected from trial participants at day 0 and at day 28 after the second dose. The CDR3 regions of human TCRbeta chains were subjected to immunosequencing. Processing in the source paper ran as follows. Repertoire TCRs were matched against a reference library of SARS-CoV-2-specific TCRs generated with the MIRA antigen-specificity platform. Breadth meant the fraction of unique TCRs that were SARS-CoV-2-associated, whereas depth meant the fraction of total T cells that were SARS-CoV-2-associated. Using the MIRA data, each spike-specific TCR was mapped to the spike region that the TCR reacts to and placed in a CD4 or CD8 class. Log10-transformed breadth and depth values were compared by one-way ANOVA with Sidak's multiple comparisons tests. In TCRdb, the immuneACCESS table is reduced to in-frame sequences with V and J assigned. These tables do not hold every clone; where another copy was compared, an unresolved V gene accounts for under half, and the others remain unexplained. V, J and clone size are taken as reported in that table, and D and trimming were inferred from the DNA itself. The table for this sample lists about 130,000 clones; approximately 92% of them were counted only once. The ten most abundant clones make up roughly 3.3% of the sample.

To note about this clone: Its antigen is currently not known. Base qualities were left out, and no much larger clone turns up one base away.

This receptor was taken from an adult who received the AZD1222 COVID-19 vaccine. The sample was peripheral blood, taken 28 days after the second AZD1222 dose.

The CDR3 sequence is CACTRDGENSPLHF. The DNA sequence is given as TGTGCCTGCACCCGGGACGGCGAAAATTCACCCCTCCACTTT. The sequence joins TRBV30 to TRBJ1-6; TRBD1 is a weak D gene call, 5 bases matching. From its cysteine to its phenylalanine, the CDR3 spans 14 amino acids. The entry retains the CDR3 DNA only, 42 bases that are in frame from base 1. Trimming removed 6 bases from V and 7 bases from J, leaving 16 bases between the germline ends. Reading the germline V gene (reference sequence) gives CDR1 GTSNPN and CDR2 SVGIG.